This record looks at one T cell receptor (beta chain) sequence and its context. Its specificity is not known. These data come from a study of T cells in Graves' hyperthyroidism and ophthalmopathy. Study-level findings and limits: Researchers found most expanded thyroid clonotypes above 0.001 in blood as well. Ophthalmopathy was identified by the model a median about seven months ahead of onset. Ophthalmopathy was separated from stable hyperthyroidism by a 13 V-J model.

Each diagnosis was grounded in clinical symptoms, serum thyroxine and TRAb, thyroid ultrasound, and orbital computed tomography. The germline V and J ends were trimmed by 0 bases and 3 bases, with 11 bases remaining between them. This CDR3 comprises 16 residues. Per the germline V gene, CDR1 is SGHAT and CDR2 is FQDESV (reference sequence). RNA transcripts provided the source from which TCR beta CDR3 regions were amplified. The primer set for the first-round RT-PCR of the TCR CDR3 was HTBI. Each CDR3 protein gets one entry after TCRdb re-called the multiplex PCR reads with MiXCR. The data show a few hundred thousand distinct CDR3 sequences, over 35% seen once.

The V gene is TRBV11-1, the J gene TRBJ2-2; no clear D. The sample taken for sequencing was peripheral blood or thyroid tissue (not recorded which). This sequence originates from an adult woman with Graves' disease, either hyperthyroidism or ophthalmopathy (not recorded which). Here the CDR3 reads CASSLAPGPDTGELFF. CDR3 bases: TGTGCCAGCAGCTTAGCGCCGGGCCCTGACACCGGGGAGCTGTTTTTT.